The sequence of this TCR beta chain was determined in a study of OX40 agonist ivuxolimab in advanced cancers. In regard to this clone: The sample has other DNA sequences that encode this CDR3 too.

The CDR3 consists of 14 residues. The V gene's germline CDR1 is SGHDT and CDR2 YYEEEE. Unmatched junction bases numbered 6, after V lost 2 bases and J lost 5 bases. Repertoires were generated with immunoSEQ multiplex PCR, while TCRdb's copy carries only in-frame clones and drops some. Of 35,000 or so clones listed, about 77% were seen once; the top ten hold roughly 23%. Sequencing was performed on CD4+ or CD8+ T cells sorted from blood, taken in a trial of the OX40 agonist ivuxolimab. This chain connects TRBV5-6 to TRBJ2-5, with 7 bases that match TRBD1. This sequence originates from an adult with an advanced solid tumor such as melanoma, head and neck, liver or kidney cancer. CDR3 in amino acids: CASSLDRAEETQYF. The CDR3, as DNA: TGTGCCAGCAGCTTAGACAGGGCTGAGGAGACCCAGTACTTC.